This T cell receptor beta chain was profiled in a study of blood T cells in healthy people across ages. PCR was performed a second time for about 6 to 11 cycles using a sample-barcoded 5' primer and a J-beta primer mix. Each of the cDNA molecules was tagged by a template-switch adaptor with 12 random nucleotides. Each CDR3 protein is one row after TCRdb ran MiXCR on the 5' RACE reads. The table shows 850,000 to 1,000,000 distinct CDR3 sequences, with roughly 51% occurring only once. The study, taken as a whole, reports: Investigators treated diversity estimates from one million T cells as underestimates.

The V end lost 4 bases, the J end lost 0 bases, and 8 bases lay between the germline ends. The V gene's germline CDR1 is SGHRS and CDR2 YFSETQ. The length of the CDR3 is 14 residues. Caucasian individuals from Russia who were healthy and aged about 6 to 95 acted as donors. Isolated PBMCs totaled at least 6 million in each sample. Notes on this clonotype: The antigen remains undetermined.

This rearrangement joins TRBV5-1 to TRBJ1-5; no definite D call. Sequencing used blood. This receptor was obtained from a woman aged 55-69 years in good health. For the CDR3, the DNA is TGCGCCAGCAGCGAACATCGTAGCAATCAGCCCCAGCATTTT. As protein: CASSEHRSNQPQHF.